This record looks at one T cell receptor (beta chain) sequence and its context. As handled by the study authors: Reference gene primers were amplified, and this amplification served to estimate nucleated cell counts. Measured with immunoSEQ multiplex PCR; TCRdb has only the in-frame clones, and not every one. V, J and clone size reflect that table, while D and trimming were determined from the DNA. The sample has about 88,000 clones; 90% to 95% are singletons. Per the germline V gene, CDR1 is SEHNR and CDR2 is FQNEAQ (reference sequence). The CDR3 covers 14 residues. V was cut by 3 bases and J by 3 bases, with 8 bases left in between. This entry is derived from a study of blood T cell repertoires in COVID-19. Looking at the study overall: From T cells, B-cell-depleted T cells, or PBMCs came the material, which was cDNA or gDNA.

The sample consisted of peripheral blood. The chain carries TRBV7-9 and TRBJ1-4; D is undetermined. The source is a man aged 55-75 years with acute or convalescent COVID-19. The CDR3 sequence is CASSFAGANEKLFF. CDR3 DNA sequence: TGTGCCAGCAGCTTCGCCGGGGCTAATGAAAAACTGTTTTTT.